One sample yielded the 30 T cell receptor beta chains listed below, sequenced in a study of T cells after posttransplantation cyclophosphamide. Libraries were prepared by immunoSEQ multiplex PCR; TCRdb keeps only in-frame clonotypes and omits some of them. The sample shows approximately 4,500 clones, around 78% of them seen only once. Treatment was busulfan-fludarabine conditioning, a marrow graft, and cyclophosphamide on days +3 and +4. The sequenced sample was PBMCs, obtained after allogeneic stem cell transplant with posttransplant cyclophosphamide. The receptors come from a male patient in his thirties or forties who received an allogeneic stem cell transplant from a related donor, was CMV-positive, and had acute and chronic GVHD. Some T cells may be transferred from the graft donor.

J is TRBJ2-7 and V is TRBV9, with no clear D. The CDR3 spans 14 residues. Germline-derived CDR1 and CDR2 are SGDLS and YYNGEE. V lost 6 bases and J 2 bases, leaving 15 bases between the germline ends. The DNA for the CDR3 is TGTGCCAGCACCGTGAGTTCCGCCCCCTACGAGCAGTACTTC. This sequence encodes CASTVSSAPYEQYF.

The count of this clone is one. The chain employs TRBV15 and TRBJ2-7; 7 nucleotides match TRBD2. V lost 3 bases and J lost 4; bases outside the gene matches: 6. Germline V gene data show CDR1 as LNHNV and CDR2 as YYDKDF (reference sequence). CDR3 length: 14 residues. This CDR3 is CATSSTSGGYEQYF. The CDR3 region has the DNA TGTGCCACCAGCAGCACCTCCGGGGGGTACGAGCAGTACTTC.

This clone was counted a single time. The chain combines TRBV9 with TRBJ2-5; 10 positions match TRBD1. The DNA matches TRBJ2-7 better at its end, which makes the J call doubtful. This CDR3 comprises 15 residues. The germline gives CDR1 SGDLS, CDR2 YYNGEE. The CDR3 loop reads CASSVGQGAPYEQYF. CDR3 DNA: TGTGCCAGCAGCGTAGGACAGGGGGCTCCCTACGAGCAGTACTTC.

This clone was observed a single time. This chain uses TRBV5-1 with TRBJ1-1; TRBD1 agrees at 7 bases. V was clipped by 2 bases and J by 0 bases; unmatched bases: 7. Germline loops: CDR1 SGHRS, CDR2 YFSETQ. The CDR3 covers 16 residues. Here the CDR3 DNA reads TGCGCCAGCAGCTTAAGACAGGGATCGATGAACACTGAAGCTTTCTTT. Translating gives CASSLRQGSMNTEAFF.

This clone was seen more than once but under ten times. The genes are TRBV28 and TRBJ2-7; maybe TRBD2 (5 bases). V lost 5 bases and J lost 3, with 8 bases in between. CDR1 is MDHEN and CDR2 is SYDVKM in the germline V gene. This CDR3 has 12 residues. Written as DNA, the CDR3 is TGTGCCAGCAGTGCACGGGACTACGAGCAGTACTTC. Translating it yields CASSARDYEQYF.

This chain joins TRBV7-6 and TRBJ2-2, with D possibly TRBD2 on 6 matching bases. Germline loops: CDR1 SGHVS, CDR2 FNYEAQ. The CDR3 totals 16 residues. V was trimmed by 5 bases and J by 7 bases, leaving 20 bases between them. The CDR3 nucleotides are TGTGCCAGCAGCCTGGGGCTAGCGAAGGGTCACGGGGAGCTGTTTTTT. Its protein product is CASSLGLAKGHGELFF. The complete variable domain, with remaining parts taken from reference TRBV7-6 and TRBJ2-2, reads GAGVSQSPRYKVTKRGQDVALRCDPISGHVSLYWYRQALGQGPEFLTYFNYEAQQDKSGLPNDRFSAERPEGSISTLTIQRTEQRDSAMYRCASSLGLAKGHGELFFGEGSRLTVL.

The J gene is TRBJ2-7, the V gene TRBV5-1, with a possible D match to TRBD2 (6 bases). Trimming took 0 bases from V and 3 from J, leaving 10 bases between them. The CDR3 has 14 residues. Per the germline V gene, CDR1 is SGHRS and CDR2 is YFSETQ. CDR3 in amino acids: CASSLGLGVYEQYF. In DNA form, the CDR3 reads TGCGCCAGCAGCTTGGGACTAGGGGTCTACGAGCAGTACTTC.

V and J are TRBV5-1 and TRBJ2-1; TRBD2 matches 14 bases. After removal of 7 bases from V and 0 bases from J, the junction contained 12 bases not matched to a gene. Germline lookup yields CDR1 SGHRS and CDR2 YFSETQ. The CDR3 contains 19 residues. Written as DNA, the CDR3 is TGCGCCAGCGCGAAGGGACTAGCGGGAGTCACCAGCTCCTACAATGAGCAGTTCTTC. It encodes CASAKGLAGVTSSYNEQFF.

This clone was seen just once. V usage is TRBV9 and J usage is TRBJ1-5; tentative D call: TRBD1 (5 bases). The length of the CDR3 is 13 residues. Trimming pared 4 bases from V and 12 bases from J, leaving 17 bases between. Germline V CDR1 and CDR2: SGDLS, YYNGEE. In nucleotides, the CDR3 is TGTGCCAGCAGCAGAGGGGATGGGACTATCCAGCATTTT. It translates to CASSRGDGTIQHF.

The chain has TRBV30 and TRBJ2-3; TRBD2 matches 8 bases. V lost 4 bases to trimming and J lost 5 bases; unmatched junction nucleotides: 8. The germline CDR1 and CDR2 sequences are GTSNPN and SVGIG (reference sequence). This CDR3 contains 14 residues. CDR3 in amino acids: CAWNPGLAGDTQYF. In nucleotides, the CDR3 is TGTGCCTGGAACCCCGGGCTAGCGGGAGATACGCAGTATTTT.

This clone showed up just once. The rearrangement joins TRBV7-2 to TRBJ2-3, with TRBD2 as a possible D gene (6 bases). The CDR3 spans 15 residues. V was shortened by 0 bases and J by 1 base, with 8 bases between the two germline ends. The germline V gene encodes CDR1 SGHTA and CDR2 FQGNSA. The CDR3 DNA follows: TGTGCCAGCAGCTTAGCGACGGGAGGCACAGATACGCAGTATTTT. Translation gives CASSLATGGTDTQYF.

The genes are TRBV19 and TRBJ2-7; 14 bases line up with TRBD2. V was clipped by 1 base and J by 2 bases; unmatched bases: 4. CDR1 and CDR2 from the germline V gene are LNHDA and SQIVND (reference sequence). This CDR3 has 17 amino acids. The CDR3 sequence is CASSIGGTSGSPYEQYF. DNA of the CDR3: TGTGCCAGTAGTATAGGCGGGACTAGCGGGAGCCCCTACGAGCAGTACTTC. The full variable domain, with the rest looked up from reference TRBV19 and TRBJ2-7, is DGGITQSPKYLFRKEGQNVTLSCEQNLNHDAMYWYRQDPGQGLRLIYYSQIVNDFQKGDIAEGYSVSREKKESFPLTVTSAQKNPTAFYLCASSIGGTSGSPYEQYFGPGTRLTVT.

This chain links TRBV6-5 with TRBJ1-1, with D possibly matching TRBD1 (6 bases). There are 13 residues in the CDR3. Germline lookup yields CDR1 MNHEY and CDR2 SVGAGI. Trimming removed 7 bases at V and 7 bases at J, with 16 bases between. CDR3 bases: TGTGCCAGCACAAAGCGATTGGACAGTGAAGCTTTCTTT. This translates into CASTKRLDSEAFF.

The chain recombines TRBV7-2 with TRBJ2-7; possible D gene TRBD2, 6 bases. The CDR3 totals 13 residues. V was clipped by 3 bases and J by 1 base, with 7 bases between them. Germline CDR1 and CDR2: SGHTA and FQGNSA. CDR3 sequence: CASSFGGSYEQYF. The CDR3 nucleotides are TGTGCCAGCAGCTTCGGGGGTTCCTACGAGCAGTACTTC.

This chain connects TRBV2 to TRBJ2-7; 7 bases align to TRBD2. Germline V gene data show CDR1 as SNHLY and CDR2 as FYNNEI. V shed 5 bases and J 6 bases; nucleotides not matched to a gene: 16. This CDR3 has 16 amino acids. The CDR3 DNA reads TGTGCCAGCAGTCCCCTAGGGGCGGGAGTCTTCCCCGAGCAGTACTTC. It encodes CASSPLGAGVFPEQYF.

The V call is TRBV6-1, the J call TRBJ2-3; tentatively, D is TRBD2 (6 bases). The CDR3 is 12 residues long. V lost 5 bases and J lost 3, with 6 bases in between. The germline CDR1 and CDR2 sequences are MNHNS and SASEGT. CDR3 sequence (DNA): TGTGCCAGCAGTCTAGCGACAGATACGCAGTATTTT. As protein: CASSLATDTQYF.

The rearrangement links TRBV10-3 to TRBJ2-4; 7 bases match TRBD2. Looked up from germline, CDR1 is ENHRY and CDR2 is SYGVKD. This CDR3 has 13 amino acids. With V trimmed by 11 bases and J by 4 bases, 8 bases remained unmatched. The CDR3 sequence is CAVWASGKNIQYF. As DNA, the CDR3 is TGTGCCGTCTGGGCTAGCGGTAAAAACATTCAGTACTTC.

CDR3 sequence reads: CASSPFGIAGPEEQYF. The CDR3 DNA follows: TGTGCCAGCAGCCCCTTTGGCATAGCGGGACCTGAGGAGCAGTACTTC. This rearrangement joins TRBV7-9 to TRBJ2-7, with 8 positions matching TRBD2. CDR1 is SEHNR, CDR2 FQNEAQ, per germline (reference sequence). J gave up 7 bases and V 5 bases, and 16 bases lay outside the gene matches. CDR3 size: 16 residues.

This clone has a single count. V usage is TRBV4-3 and J usage is TRBJ2-7; 10 bases agree with TRBD1. V was clipped by 0 bases and J by 4 bases; unmatched bases: 3. The CDR3 covers 15 residues. CDR1 is LGHNA and CDR2 is YSLEER in the germline V gene. CDR3 loop: CASSQDRDRGYEQYF. Here the CDR3 DNA reads TGCGCCAGCAGCCAAGACCGGGACAGGGGATACGAGCAGTACTTC.

V gene TRBV6-1 combines with J gene TRBJ2-7; 9 nucleotides match TRBD1. In germline, CDR1 is MNHNS, CDR2 SASEGT. The J segment lost 3 bases and the V segment lost 3 bases, leaving 9 bases of the junction unmatched. This CDR3 has 16 residues. The DNA of the CDR3 is TGTGCCAGCAGTGAGACCACCGGGACAGGGTTCTACGAGCAGTACTTC. It is translated as CASSETTGTGFYEQYF.

The J gene is TRBJ2-3, the V gene TRBV7-3; D is possibly TRBD1 (6 bases). The CDR3 consists of 16 residues. Trimming removed 2 bases from V and 4 bases from J, with 16 bases in between. Germline-derived CDR1 and CDR2 are SGHTA and FQGTGA. The CDR3 nucleotides read TGTGCCAGCAGCTTAGGCAGTAGCAACAGGGCAGATACGCAGTATTTT. Residues: CASSLGSSNRADTQYF. Full variable domain (remainder filled in from reference TRBV7-3 and TRBJ2-3): GAGVSQTPSNKVTEKGKYVELRCDPISGHTALYWYRQSLGQGPEFLIYFQGTGAADDSGLPNDRFFAVRPEGSVSTLKIQRTERGDSAVYLCASSLGSSNRADTQYFGPGTRLTVL.

This clone was detected a few times. The chain employs TRBV6-1 and TRBJ2-1, with 8 positions matching TRBD1. CDR3 length: 14 amino acids. J lost 4 bases, V lost 5 bases, and 4 bases had no gene match. Germline V CDR1 and CDR2: MNHNS, SASEGT. The CDR3 spells CASSKGTGYNEQFF. The CDR3 DNA reads TGTGCCAGCAGTAAAGGGACAGGTTACAATGAGCAGTTCTTC.

The chain employs TRBV5-4 and TRBJ2-3; 9 bases agree with TRBD2. The CDR3 extends over 16 amino acids. The J segment lost 0 bases and the V segment lost 4 bases, leaving 6 bases of the junction unmatched. In germline, CDR1 is SGHNT, CDR2 YYREEE (reference sequence). CDR3 bases: TGTGCCAGCAGCACCCTAGCGGGGCCTAGCACAGATACGCAGTATTTT. Its protein product is CASSTLAGPSTDTQYF.

This sequence joins TRBV9 and TRBJ2-7; D possibly corresponds to TRBD2 (5 bases). The CDR3 extends over 12 amino acids. V shed 5 bases and J shed 3 bases, with 9 bases lying between them. Germline values: CDR1 SGDLS, CDR2 YYNGEE. Written as DNA, the CDR3 is TGTGCCAGCAGTGCACGGGACTACGAGCAGTACTTC. Translating it yields CASSARDYEQYF.

This rearrangement joins TRBV4-2 to TRBJ2-3, with TRBD2 matching over 8 bases. Germline CDR1 LGHNA, CDR2 YNFKEQ. The CDR3 extends over 15 amino acids. The V gene end was trimmed by 4 bases and the J gene end by 4 bases; junction bases not matched to a gene: 7. CDR3 in amino acids: CASSLTSGSPDTQYF. CDR3 nucleotide sequence: TGTGCCAGCAGCCTAACAAGCGGGAGCCCAGATACGCAGTATTTT.

Here the CDR3 DNA reads TGTGCCAGCAGTTGGACAGGGGACAATGAGCAGTTCTTC. Translating gives CASSWTGDNEQFF. The chain combines TRBV27 with TRBJ2-1; TRBD1 matches at 9 bases. Germline lookup yields CDR1 MNHEY and CDR2 SMNVEV (reference sequence). J gave up 5 bases and V 4 bases, and 0 bases lay outside the gene matches. The CDR3 is 13 residues long.

The chain joins TRBV30 to TRBJ2-3; tentative D call: TRBD2 (6 bases). V lost 3 bases, J lost 6 bases, and 13 bases lay in between. Germline V gene sequence: CDR1 GTSNPN, CDR2 SVGIG (reference sequence). CDR3 length equals 13 residues. CDR3 in DNA: TGTGCCTGGAGCCCTTACGGAGGGGATACGCAGTATTTT. This codes for CAWSPYGGDTQYF.

This clone was seen a handful of times. CDR3 nucleotides: TGTGCCAGTAGCGGGATGGTCGGGGAGCTGTTTTTT. As protein: CASSGMVGELFF. The chain is built from TRBV19 and TRBJ2-2; TRBD2 is a possible D gene (5 bases). Germline lookup yields CDR1 LNHDA and CDR2 SQIVND (reference sequence). The length of the CDR3 is 12 residues. V lost 6 bases to trimming and J lost 7 bases, with 9 bases between them.

V is TRBV5-1 and J is TRBJ2-1; weak D call: TRBD2 (5 bases). Looked up from germline, CDR1 is SGHRS and CDR2 is YFSETQ. This CDR3 is 13 amino acids long. Trimming left V 5 bases short and J 7 bases short, with 13 bases between. This CDR3 is CASREMPGNEQFF. The CDR3 DNA sequence: TGCGCCAGCAGAGAGATGCCGGGGAATGAGCAGTTCTTC.

This chain connects TRBV11-3 to TRBJ2-3; weak D call: TRBD2 (6 bases). Germline CDR1 is SGHNT and CDR2 is YENEEA. V shed 5 bases and J shed 0 bases, with 12 bases lying between them. CDR3 length: 15 residues. CDR3 in DNA: TGTGCCAGCAGCGTTAGCGGCGGTAGCACAGATACGCAGTATTTT. Encoded protein: CASSVSGGSTDTQYF.